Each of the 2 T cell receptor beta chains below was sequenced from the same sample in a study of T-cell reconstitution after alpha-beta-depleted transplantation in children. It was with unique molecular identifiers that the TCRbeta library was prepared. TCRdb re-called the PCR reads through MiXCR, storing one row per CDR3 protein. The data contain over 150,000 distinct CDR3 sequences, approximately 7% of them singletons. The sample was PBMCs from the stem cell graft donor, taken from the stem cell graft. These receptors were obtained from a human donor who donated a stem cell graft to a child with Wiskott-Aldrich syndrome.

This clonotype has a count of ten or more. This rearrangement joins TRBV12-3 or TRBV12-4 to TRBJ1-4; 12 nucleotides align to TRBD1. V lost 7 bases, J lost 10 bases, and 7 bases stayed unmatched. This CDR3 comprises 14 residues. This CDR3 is CASTPGTGGLKLFF. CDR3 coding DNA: TGTGCCAGCACCCCGGGGACAGGGGGCTTAAAACTGTTTTTT.

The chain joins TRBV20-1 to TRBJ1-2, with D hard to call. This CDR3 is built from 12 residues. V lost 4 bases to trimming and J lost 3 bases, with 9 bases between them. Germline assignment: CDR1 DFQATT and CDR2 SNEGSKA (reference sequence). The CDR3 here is CSANWADYGYTF. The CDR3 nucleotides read TGCAGTGCTAACTGGGCGGACTATGGCTACACCTTC.